These 9 T cell receptor beta chains came from one sample sequenced in a study of shared clonotypes between healthy human individuals. The protocol was immunoSEQ multiplex PCR, while the TCRdb copy is restricted to in-frame clones and leaves out a portion. The profile covers approximately 1,500,000 clones, with roughly 96% appearing a single time and roughly 1.2% taken by the ten largest. Sequencing was performed on naive CD4+ T cells sorted from blood. Documented subset: CD45RA+ positively selected. Source of these receptors: a man aged 30 to 39 in good health.

The chain uses TRBV19 and TRBJ2-6; D uncertain. Germline V gene data show CDR1 as LNHDA and CDR2 as SQIVND (reference sequence). The CDR3 is 15 residues long. Trimming pared 5 bases from V and 2 bases from J, leaving 10 bases between. This CDR3 reads CASSLQAAGANVLTF. CDR3 coding DNA: TGTGCCAGTAGTCTCCAGGCCGCTGGGGCCAACGTCCTGACTTTC.

The V call is TRBV5-4, the J call TRBJ2-1, with 10 bases that match TRBD2. This CDR3 contains 15 residues. Germline V gene lookup returns CDR1 SGHNT and CDR2 YYREEE (reference sequence). V gave up 2 bases and J gave up 4 bases; unmatched junction bases: 3. CDR3 amino acids: CASSFDSGRYNEQFF. The DNA of the CDR3 is TGTGCCAGCAGCTTTGATAGCGGGAGGTACAATGAGCAGTTCTTC.

The chain carries TRBV2 and TRBJ2-5, with a weak D call TRBD1 (5 bases). Germline CDR1 SNHLY, CDR2 FYNNEI. This CDR3 has 15 amino acids. V was trimmed by 2 bases and J by 3 bases, leaving 13 bases between them. The CDR3 DNA follows: TGTGCCAGCAGTGAAAGACAGAACCTAAAAGAGACCCAGTACTTC. Protein sequence: CASSERQNLKETQYF.

This clone occurred once. J is TRBJ2-7 and V is TRBV14; D might be TRBD2 (5 bases). The CDR3 consists of 17 residues. The V and J ends lost 4 bases and 4 bases respectively, with 23 bases between them. Germline-derived CDR1 and CDR2 are SGHDN and FVKESK. The CDR3 DNA sequence: TGTGCCAGCAGCCGTACTCGGGGTTCTCGTTCAGGTTACGAGCAGTACTTC. It specifies CASSRTRGSRSGYEQYF. Looking up the rest from reference TRBV14 and TRBJ2-7 gives the full variable domain: EAGVTQFPSHSVIEKGQTVTLRCDPISGHDNLYWYRRVMGKEIKFLLHFVKESKQDESGMPNNRFLAERTGGTYSTLKVQPAELEDSGVYFCASSRTRGSRSGYEQYFGPGTRLTVT.

This rearrangement joins TRBV5-1 to TRBJ2-2; D unresolved. The CDR3 contains 16 residues. The germline V gene has CDR1 SGHRS and CDR2 YFSETQ. Deletions cut 0 bases from V and 5 bases from J, with 14 bases between. The CDR3 protein is CASSLARGYITGELFF. The CDR3 DNA follows: TGCGCCAGCAGCTTGGCCCGCGGCTATATAACCGGGGAGCTGTTTTTT.

The chain combines TRBV11-2 with TRBJ2-1; 8 positions match TRBD2. Unmatched junction bases numbered 14, after V lost 5 bases and J lost 5 bases. CDR3 length: 17 residues. Germline loops: CDR1 SGHAT, CDR2 FQNNGV. DNA of the CDR3: TGTGCCAGCAGCGTCCGCCCCCTAGCGGGCTTGCACAATGAGCAGTTCTTC. Its protein is CASSVRPLAGLHNEQFF.

The table lists this clone with a count of one. The rearrangement links TRBV7-9 to TRBJ1-4, with 10 bases that match TRBD1. After removal of 4 bases from V and 9 bases from J, the junction contained 5 bases not matched to a gene. The CDR3 loop spans 14 amino acids. The germline V gene encodes CDR1 SEHNR and CDR2 FQNEAQ (reference sequence). The CDR3 DNA reads as TGTGCCAGCAGCTACGGGACAGGGGTTCAAAAACTGTTTTTT. Its translation: CASSYGTGVQKLFF.

The chain combines TRBV7-9 with TRBJ2-3; 8 bases agree with TRBD1. The CDR3 contains 16 residues. The germline gives CDR1 SEHNR, CDR2 FQNEAQ (reference sequence). J gave up 4 bases and V 4 bases, and 10 bases lay outside the gene matches. In DNA, the CDR3 is TGTGCCAGCAGCTGGCCGGGACAGGACTTCGCAGATACGCAGTATTTT. Residues: CASSWPGQDFADTQYF.

The chain uses TRBV15 and TRBJ1-2; D gene uncertain. CDR3 length: 14 residues. CDR1 and CDR2 from the germline V gene are LNHNV and YYDKDF (reference sequence). Trimming shortened V by 5 bases and J by 3 bases, and 13 bases separated the two germline ends. The CDR3 spells CATSAGSIDYGYTF. For the CDR3, the DNA is TGTGCCACCAGCGCGGGAAGTATTGACTATGGCTACACCTTC.